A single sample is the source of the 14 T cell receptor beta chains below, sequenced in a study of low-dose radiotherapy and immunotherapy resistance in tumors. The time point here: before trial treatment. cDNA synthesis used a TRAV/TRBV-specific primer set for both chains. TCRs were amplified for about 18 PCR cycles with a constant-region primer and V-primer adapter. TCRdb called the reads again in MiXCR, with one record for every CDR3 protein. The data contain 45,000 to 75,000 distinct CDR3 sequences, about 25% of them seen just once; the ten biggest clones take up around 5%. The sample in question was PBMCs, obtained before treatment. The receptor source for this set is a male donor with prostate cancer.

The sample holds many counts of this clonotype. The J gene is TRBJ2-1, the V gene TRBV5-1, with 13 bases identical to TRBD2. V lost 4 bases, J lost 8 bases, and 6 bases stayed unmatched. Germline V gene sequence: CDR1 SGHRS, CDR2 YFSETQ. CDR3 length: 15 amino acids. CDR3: CASSPPGLAGHEQFF. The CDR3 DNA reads TGCGCCAGCAGCCCCCCGGGACTAGCGGGGCATGAGCAGTTCTTC.

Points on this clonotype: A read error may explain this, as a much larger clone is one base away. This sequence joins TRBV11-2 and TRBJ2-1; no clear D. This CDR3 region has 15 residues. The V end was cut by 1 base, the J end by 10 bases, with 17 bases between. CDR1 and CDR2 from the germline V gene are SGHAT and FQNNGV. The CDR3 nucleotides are TGTGCCAGCAGCTTAGGCGGCGACACTCCCTACGAGCAGTTCTTC. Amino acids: CASSLGGDTPYEQFF.

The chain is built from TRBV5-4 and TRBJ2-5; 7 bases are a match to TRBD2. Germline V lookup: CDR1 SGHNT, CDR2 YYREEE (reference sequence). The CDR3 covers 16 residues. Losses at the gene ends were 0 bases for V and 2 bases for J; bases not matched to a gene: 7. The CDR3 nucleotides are TGTGCCAGCAGCTTGGGGGTAGCGGGTGCTCAAGAGACCCAGTACTTC. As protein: CASSLGVAGAQETQYF.

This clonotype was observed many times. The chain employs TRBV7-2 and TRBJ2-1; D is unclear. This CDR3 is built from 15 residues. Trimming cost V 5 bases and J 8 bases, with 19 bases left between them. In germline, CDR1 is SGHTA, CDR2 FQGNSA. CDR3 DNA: TGTGCCAGCAGCCCCTGGAAATCCCCTGGGGATGAGCAGTTCTTC. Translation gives CASSPWKSPGDEQFF.

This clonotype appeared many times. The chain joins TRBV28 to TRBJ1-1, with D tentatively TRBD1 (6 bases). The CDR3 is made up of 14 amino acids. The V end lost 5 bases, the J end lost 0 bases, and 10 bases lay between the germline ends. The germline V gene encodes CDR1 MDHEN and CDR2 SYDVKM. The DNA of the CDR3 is TGTGCCAGCAGTCGCGGGGGCTTGAACACTGAAGCTTTCTTT. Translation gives CASSRGGLNTEAFF. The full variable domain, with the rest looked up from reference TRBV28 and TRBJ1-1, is DVKVTQSSRYLVKRTGEKVFLECVQDMDHENMFWYRQDPGLGLRLIYFSYDVKMKEKGDIPEGYSVSREKKERFSLILESASTNQTSMYLCASSRGGLNTEAFFGQGTRLTVV.

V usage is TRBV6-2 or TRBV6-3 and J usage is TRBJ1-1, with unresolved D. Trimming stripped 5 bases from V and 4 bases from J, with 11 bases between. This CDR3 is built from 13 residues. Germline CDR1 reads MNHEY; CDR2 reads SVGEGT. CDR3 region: CASSGRSTTEAFF. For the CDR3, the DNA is TGTGCCAGCAGTGGTCGGAGTACCACTGAAGCTTTCTTT.

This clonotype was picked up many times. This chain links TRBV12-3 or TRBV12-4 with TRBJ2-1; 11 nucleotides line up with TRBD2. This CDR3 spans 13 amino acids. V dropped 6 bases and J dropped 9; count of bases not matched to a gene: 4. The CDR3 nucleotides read TGTGCCAGCAGCCCTACTAGCGGGGGTGAGCAGTTCTTC. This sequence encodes CASSPTSGGEQFF.

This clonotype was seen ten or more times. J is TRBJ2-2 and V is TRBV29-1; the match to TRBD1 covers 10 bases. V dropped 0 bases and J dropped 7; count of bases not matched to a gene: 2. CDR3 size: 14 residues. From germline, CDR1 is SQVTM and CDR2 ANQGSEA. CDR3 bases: TGCAGCGTTGAAGACGACAGGGGGCTCGGGGAGCTGTTTTTT. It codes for CSVEDDRGLGELFF.

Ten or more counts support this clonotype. The CDR3 sequence is CATSDYGVETQYF. CDR3 nucleotides: TGTGCCACCAGTGATTACGGGGTAGAGACCCAGTACTTC. The chain couples TRBV24-1 to TRBJ2-5; weak D call: TRBD2 (5 bases). Trimming removed 2 bases from V and 4 bases from J, with 7 bases in between. Germline CDR1 and CDR2: KGHDR and SFDVKD. The CDR3 is made up of 13 amino acids.

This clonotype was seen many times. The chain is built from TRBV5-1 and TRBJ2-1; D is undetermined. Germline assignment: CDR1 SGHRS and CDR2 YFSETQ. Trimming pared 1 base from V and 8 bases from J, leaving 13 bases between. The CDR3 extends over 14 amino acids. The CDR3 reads CASSLFGDLYEQFF. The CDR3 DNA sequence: TGCGCCAGCAGCTTGTTCGGCGATTTATATGAGCAGTTCTTC.

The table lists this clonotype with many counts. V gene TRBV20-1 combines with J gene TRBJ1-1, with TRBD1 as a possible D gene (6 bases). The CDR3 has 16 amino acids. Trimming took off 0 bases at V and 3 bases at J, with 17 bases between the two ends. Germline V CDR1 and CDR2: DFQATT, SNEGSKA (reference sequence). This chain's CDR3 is CSARDRVRGRDTEAFF. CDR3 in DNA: TGCAGTGCTAGAGATCGCGTCCGGGGGCGCGACACTGAAGCTTTCTTT.

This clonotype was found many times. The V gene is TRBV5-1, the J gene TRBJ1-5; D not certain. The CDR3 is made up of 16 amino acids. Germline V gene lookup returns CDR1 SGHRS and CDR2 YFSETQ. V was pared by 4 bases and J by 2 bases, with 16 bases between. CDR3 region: CASSPNPQVGNQPQHF. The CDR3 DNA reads TGCGCCAGCAGCCCAAACCCTCAAGTGGGCAATCAGCCCCAGCATTTT.

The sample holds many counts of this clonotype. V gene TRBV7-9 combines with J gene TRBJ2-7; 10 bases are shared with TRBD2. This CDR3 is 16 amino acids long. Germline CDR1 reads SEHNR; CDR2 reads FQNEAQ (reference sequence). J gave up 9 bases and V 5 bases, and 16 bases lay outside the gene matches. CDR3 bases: TGTGCCAGCAGCCCTCGGACTAGCGGTAGTCTCGGGGGGCAGTACTTC. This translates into CASSPRTSGSLGGQYF.

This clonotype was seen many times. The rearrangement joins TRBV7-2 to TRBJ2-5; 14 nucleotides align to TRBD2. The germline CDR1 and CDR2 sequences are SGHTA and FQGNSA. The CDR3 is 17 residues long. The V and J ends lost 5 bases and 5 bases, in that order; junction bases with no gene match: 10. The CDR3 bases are TGTGCCAGCAGCGTGGGACTAGCGGGAGTGTTGAGGGAGACCCAGTACTTC. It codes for CASSVGLAGVLRETQYF.